The source of this TCR beta chain is a study of blood T cell repertoires in COVID-19. Study context: Acute and convalescent COVID-19 specimens originated in the United States, Italy and Spain. T cells, B-cell-depleted T cells, or PBMCs provided the cDNA or gDNA that served as material.

The CDR3 runs to 14 residues. The J segment lost 4 bases and the V segment lost 6 bases, leaving 8 bases of the junction unmatched. From germline, CDR1 is SGHTA and CDR2 FQGNSA. Enrolment of Seattle patients took place during active infection, and they were followed longitudinally. The table came from immunoSEQ multiplex PCR; TCRdb's copy has only in-frame clones and leaves some out. The repertoire consists of some 300,000 clones, with more than 80% occurring once and the leading ten covering roughly 6.3%. The chain carries TRBV7-2 and TRBJ1-1; 7 nucleotides agree with TRBD1. The origin of this receptor is a woman aged 45-65 years with COVID-19, enrolled during active disease. What was sequenced was peripheral blood. The CDR3 nucleotides read TGTGCCAGCAGTCGACAGGGCTGGGCCACTGAAGCTTTCTTT. It yields the protein CASSRQGWATEAFF.